These 32 T cell receptor beta chains were all obtained from the same sample, sequenced in a study of blood T cell repertoires in COVID-19. The protocol was immunoSEQ multiplex PCR, while the TCRdb copy is restricted to in-frame clones and leaves out a portion. Counted here are nearly 250,000 clones, roughly 79% occurring once; the ten biggest clones make up around 1.9%. Sequencing used peripheral blood. All receptors come from a woman older than 75 with acute or convalescent COVID-19.

J is TRBJ1-3 and V is TRBV9; D ambiguous. The germline V and J ends were trimmed by 3 bases and 8 bases, with 12 bases remaining between them. CDR3 size: 13 residues. The germline gives CDR1 SGDLS, CDR2 YYNGEE. The CDR3 loop is CASSATLLDTIYF. In DNA, the CDR3 is TGTGCCAGCAGCGCTACCCTGTTGGACACCATATATTTT.

This sequence joins TRBV7-9 and TRBJ1-2, with TRBD1 identical over 8 bases. V shed 5 bases, J shed 1 base, and the junction held 9 bases outside the gene matches. The CDR3 extends over 16 amino acids. The germline gives CDR1 SEHNR, CDR2 FQNEAQ (reference sequence). CDR3 DNA sequence: TGTGCCAGCAGCCTAGAGGACAGGGCTTATAACTATGGCTACACCTTC. Amino acid sequence: CASSLEDRAYNYGYTF.

The rearrangement joins TRBV11-2 to TRBJ2-4; 12 bases line up with TRBD2. The CDR3 covers 16 residues. Trimming at V came to 5 bases and at J to 6 bases, leaving 8 bases not matched to a gene. Germline V gene data show CDR1 as SGHAT and CDR2 as FQNNGV. The CDR3 is CASSPPSGRVLNIQYF. The CDR3 region has the DNA TGTGCCAGCAGCCCCCCTAGCGGGAGGGTTTTAAACATTCAGTACTTC.

CDR3 in DNA: TGTGCCAGCAGTGAAGAGGCTAGCTCCTACAATGAGCAGTTCTTC. This translates into CASSEEASSYNEQFF. The chain joins TRBV6-1 to TRBJ2-1; D gene unclear. Trimming removed 1 base from V and 0 bases from J, with 7 bases in between. The CDR3 extends over 15 amino acids. CDR1 is MNHNS, CDR2 SASEGT, per germline.

V is TRBV7-3 and J is TRBJ2-1; TRBD2 matches at 8 bases. CDR1 is SGHTA, CDR2 FQGTGA, per germline. The CDR3 runs to 16 residues. With V trimmed by 2 bases and J by 4 bases, 7 bases remained unmatched. In DNA form, the CDR3 reads TGTGCCAGCAGCTTATCCCTAAGCGGGGGTTACAATGAGCAGTTCTTC. Its translation: CASSLSLSGGYNEQFF.

CDR3 DNA sequence: TGCGCCAGCAGCTCCCCGGGACAGGGGATCGGCGAGCAGTACTTC. Translated, it gives CASSSPGQGIGEQYF. The gene calls are TRBV5-1 and TRBJ2-7; TRBD1 aligns across 10 bases. CDR1 SGHRS and CDR2 YFSETQ come from the germline V gene. V shed 3 bases, J shed 6 bases, and the junction held 9 bases outside the gene matches. The CDR3 is 15 residues long. The entire variable domain, with the rest obtained from reference TRBV5-1 and TRBJ2-7, is as follows: KAGVTQTPRYLIKTRGQQVTLSCSPISGHRSVSWYQQTPGQGLQFLFEYFSETQRNKGNFPGRFSGRQFSNSRSEMNVSTLELGDSALYLCASSSPGQGIGEQYFGPGTRLTVT.

This chain joins TRBV7-6 and TRBJ1-1, with TRBD1 matching 10 bases. This CDR3 spans 15 amino acids. The trim removed 0 bases at V and 5 bases at J, leaving 3 bases unmatched. Germline V gene data show CDR1 as SGHVS and CDR2 as FNYEAQ. DNA for the CDR3: TGTGCCAGCAGCTTAGCGGGACAGGGGTTTACTGAAGCTTTCTTT. Protein sequence: CASSLAGQGFTEAFF. The whole variable domain, remainder taken from reference TRBV7-6 and TRBJ1-1, is GAGVSQSPRYKVTKRGQDVALRCDPISGHVSLYWYRQALGQGPEFLTYFNYEAQQDKSGLPNDRFSAERPEGSISTLTIQRTEQRDSAMYRCASSLAGQGFTEAFFGQGTRLTVV.

The V and J genes are TRBV7-2 and TRBJ2-2; 9 bases are a match to TRBD2. V was clipped by 5 bases and J by 4 bases; unmatched bases: 14. Germline V gives CDR1 SGHTA, CDR2 FQGNSA. The CDR3 is 18 amino acids. The CDR3 region has the DNA TGTGCCAGCAGCGACACTCGGCGGGGGGGCCTTGGCACCGGGGAGCTGTTTTTT. The encoded protein is CASSDTRRGGLGTGELFF.

This sequence joins TRBV28 and TRBJ1-4, with D possibly TRBD1 on 6 matching bases. CDR3 length: 15 amino acids. The ends were cut back, 2 bases at V and 4 bases at J, with 11 bases in the middle. Looked up from germline, CDR1 is MDHEN and CDR2 is SYDVKM. CDR3 amino acids: CASSLDGTNNEKLFF. The DNA of the CDR3 is TGTGCCAGCAGTTTAGATGGGACAAATAATGAAAAACTGTTTTTT.

The chain is built from TRBV7-3 and TRBJ2-3, with TRBD2 matching 9 bases. Germline V gene sequence: CDR1 SGHTA, CDR2 FQGTGA. This CDR3 comprises 19 residues. With V trimmed by 5 bases and J by 2 bases, 17 bases remained unmatched. Here the CDR3 DNA reads TGTGCCAGCAGCCGGGTAGGGACTAGCATCTCATCAGCCACAGATACGCAGTATTTT. Translation gives CASSRVGTSISSATDTQYF.

This chain connects TRBV4-2 to TRBJ1-6, with 8 bases that match TRBD1. V dropped 3 bases and J dropped 6; count of bases not matched to a gene: 10. This CDR3 has 17 amino acids. CDR1 LGHNA and CDR2 YNFKEQ come from the germline V gene. In nucleotides, the CDR3 is TGTGCCAGCAGCCAGCGAAAACAGGGGGACCTTAATTCACCCCTCCACTTT. Its protein is CASSQRKQGDLNSPLHF.

The chain links TRBV20-1 to TRBJ2-5, with TRBD1 identical over 8 bases. The CDR3 consists of 11 residues. Losses at the gene ends were 6 bases for V and 5 bases for J; bases not matched to a gene: 2. Germline loops: CDR1 DFQATT, CDR2 SNEGSKA (reference sequence). The CDR3 spells CSADREETQYF. CDR3 nucleotide sequence: TGCAGTGCGGACAGGGAGGAGACCCAGTACTTC.

This clone showed up just a few times. The chain uses TRBV6-2 or TRBV6-3 and TRBJ2-1; 8 bases are a match to TRBD2. J lost 5 bases, V lost 6 bases, and 21 bases had no gene match. From germline, CDR1 is MNHEY and CDR2 SVGEGT. This CDR3 is built from 19 residues. The CDR3 sequence is CASSQYPIFPGLGNNEQFF. CDR3 nucleotide sequence: TGTGCCAGCAGCCAATACCCCATTTTTCCGGGACTAGGGAACAATGAGCAGTTCTTC.

This clone was recorded a few times. CDR3 region: CASSSGGGRSTGELFF. The CDR3 nucleotides read TGCGCCAGCAGCTCTGGGGGCGGGCGGAGCACCGGGGAGCTGTTTTTT. The rearrangement links TRBV5-1 to TRBJ2-2, with a weak D call TRBD1 (6 bases). The germline V gene has CDR1 SGHRS and CDR2 YFSETQ. The CDR3 covers 16 residues. V lost 3 bases and J lost 4, with 16 bases in between.

V is TRBV2 and J is TRBJ2-7; TRBD1 matches at 8 bases. The CDR3 runs 14 residues. The V segment lost 7 bases and the J segment 2 bases; nucleotides outside the gene matches: 7. Germline V CDR1 and CDR2: SNHLY, FYNNEI. DNA for the CDR3: TGTGCCAGCACCACAGGGGGTGCGCCCTACGAGCAGTACTTC. Translation: CASTTGGAPYEQYF.

This clone was seen more than once but under ten times. This sequence joins TRBV28 and TRBJ2-7, with unresolved D. Trimming left V 7 bases short and J 2 bases short, with 9 bases between. The CDR3 is 12 residues long. Per the germline V gene, CDR1 is MDHEN and CDR2 is SYDVKM. CDR3 in DNA: TGTGCCAGCAACCACAGACCCTACGAGCAGTACTTC. Residues: CASNHRPYEQYF.

The chain recombines TRBV6-5 with TRBJ1-1; D gene ambiguous. Between the trimmed V and J ends, which lost 7 bases and 5 bases, there was a span of 11 bases. This CDR3 contains 12 residues. Germline lookup yields CDR1 MNHEY and CDR2 SVGAGI. The CDR3 DNA follows: TGTGCCAGCACTTGGAAGAGGACTGAAGCTTTCTTT. It codes for CASTWKRTEAFF.

This clone has just a few counts. V is TRBV4-2 and J is TRBJ1-6; D remains ambiguous. V lost 4 bases to trimming and J lost 7 bases, with 11 bases between them. CDR1 and CDR2 from the germline V gene are LGHNA and YNFKEQ. The CDR3 totals 14 residues. This chain's CDR3 is CASSLRVENSPLHF. CDR3 nucleotide sequence: TGTGCCAGCAGCCTGCGGGTCGAGAATTCACCCCTCCACTTT.

The rearrangement links TRBV5-1 to TRBJ1-5, with 9 positions matching TRBD1. The germline V gene encodes CDR1 SGHRS and CDR2 YFSETQ. The CDR3 has 15 amino acids. V lost 5 bases to trimming and J lost 6 bases; unmatched junction nucleotides: 9. CDR3 protein: CASRPGTGQGQPQHF. CDR3 sequence (DNA): TGCGCCAGCAGACCCGGGACAGGGCAGGGTCAGCCCCAGCATTTT.

The chain couples TRBV6-5 to TRBJ1-2; possibly TRBD1 for D (6 bases). CDR3 length: 13 amino acids. Germline V gives CDR1 MNHEY, CDR2 SVGAGI. V lost 4 bases and J lost 4, with 10 bases in between. The CDR3 spells CASSSDSSYGYTF. In DNA, the CDR3 is TGTGCCAGCAGTTCGGACAGCAGCTATGGCTACACCTTC.

This clone appeared a few times. V is TRBV7-9 and J is TRBJ1-2, with unresolved D. The CDR3 covers 14 residues. Trimming left V 5 bases short and J 6 bases short, with 16 bases between. The germline gives CDR1 SEHNR, CDR2 FQNEAQ (reference sequence). CDR3 in DNA: TGTGCCAGCAGCCAACCAGTGTTGGGAGATGGCTACACCTTC. Encoded protein: CASSQPVLGDGYTF.

This sequence joins TRBV6-5 and TRBJ2-1, with D perhaps TRBD1 (6 bases). Deletions cut 4 bases from V and 4 bases from J, with 11 bases between. The germline V gene encodes CDR1 MNHEY and CDR2 SVGAGI. The CDR3 sequence is 14 residues long. The CDR3 DNA reads TGTGCCAGCAGTTTCCGGGACACTTACAATGAGCAGTTCTTC. This sequence encodes CASSFRDTYNEQFF.

V usage is TRBV7-9 and J usage is TRBJ1-1; 8 nucleotides agree with TRBD1. From germline, CDR1 is SEHNR and CDR2 FQNEAQ (reference sequence). After removal of 5 bases from V and 4 bases from J, the junction contained 15 bases not matched to a gene. The CDR3 extends over 17 amino acids. DNA for the CDR3: TGTGCCAGCAGCCCTCCCGGACAGGGAAGTCTTGGCACTGAAGCTTTCTTT. It encodes CASSPPGQGSLGTEAFF.

This clone was recorded a few times. The chain combines TRBV6-1 with TRBJ1-2, with D possibly TRBD1 on 6 matching bases. The CDR3 loop spans 15 amino acids. Per the germline V gene, CDR1 is MNHNS and CDR2 is SASEGT. V was cut by 2 bases and J by 3 bases, with 13 bases left in between. The CDR3: CASSEKVAGDYGYTF. CDR3 nucleotides: TGTGCCAGCAGTGAAAAAGTCGCAGGGGACTATGGCTACACCTTC.

In DNA form, the CDR3 reads TGTGCCAGCAGCCCCATAGGACAGGGCTATGGCTACACCTTC. It codes for CASSPIGQGYGYTF. The chain employs TRBV7-2 and TRBJ1-2, with 8 bases that match TRBD1. The trim removed 5 bases at V and 4 bases at J, leaving 6 bases unmatched. CDR1 is SGHTA, CDR2 FQGNSA, per germline. The CDR3 is 14 amino acids.

The V gene is TRBV3-1 (or the pseudogene TRBV3-2), the J gene TRBJ2-7, with a possible D match to TRBD1 (6 bases). Trimming shortened V by 4 bases and J by 7 bases, and 14 bases separated the two germline ends. The CDR3 has 13 amino acids. Germline CDR1 and CDR2: LGHDT and YNNKEL (reference sequence). The CDR3 protein is CASSPLDRREQYF. The CDR3 DNA reads as TGTGCCAGCAGCCCCCTCGACAGGAGGGAGCAGTACTTC.

The chain links TRBV18 to TRBJ2-5; unclear D gene. V gave up 0 bases and J gave up 4 bases, with 6 bases separating them. The CDR3 runs 13 residues. Germline lookup yields CDR1 KGHSH and CDR2 LQKENI. The CDR3 is CASSPPTGETQYF. The CDR3 region has the DNA TGTGCCAGCTCACCACCTACGGGAGAGACCCAGTACTTC.

Here the CDR3 DNA reads TGTGCCAGCAGCTTCGACAGTAGCTCCTACGAGCAGTACTTC. This codes for CASSFDSSSYEQYF. J is TRBJ2-7 and V is TRBV27, with D perhaps matching TRBD1 (5 bases). The CDR3 contains 14 residues. Trimming pared 6 bases from V and 0 bases from J, leaving 12 bases between. Germline values: CDR1 MNHEY, CDR2 SMNVEV (reference sequence).

The sample holds one count of this clone. The chain joins TRBV7-6 to TRBJ2-3, with D possibly matching TRBD2 (7 bases). CDR1 SGHVS and CDR2 FNYEAQ come from the germline V gene. Trimming pared 2 bases from V and 4 bases from J, leaving 13 bases between. This CDR3 contains 15 residues. As DNA, the CDR3 is TGTGCCAGCAGCTTATGGGGGGGCGGATCAGATACGCAGTATTTT. The encoded protein is CASSLWGGGSDTQYF.

This chain connects TRBV7-3 to TRBJ1-1, with D possibly matching TRBD1 (5 bases). The ends were cut back, 3 bases at V and 4 bases at J, with 15 bases in the middle. Germline V gene sequence: CDR1 SGHTA, CDR2 FQGTGA. The CDR3 has 15 amino acids. The chain's CDR3 is CASSFLQGRTTEAFF. The CDR3 DNA reads as TGTGCCAGCAGCTTTCTTCAGGGTAGAACCACTGAAGCTTTCTTT. The full variable domain, rest sourced from reference TRBV7-3 and TRBJ1-1, is GAGVSQTPSNKVTEKGKYVELRCDPISGHTALYWYRQSLGQGPEFLIYFQGTGAADDSGLPNDRFFAVRPEGSVSTLKIQRTERGDSAVYLCASSFLQGRTTEAFFGQGTRLTVV.

This clone appeared once. The CDR3 protein is CASSFDHSSNQPQHF. The DNA for the CDR3 is TGTGCCAGCAGCTTCGACCACAGTAGCAATCAGCCCCAGCATTTT. The genes are TRBV7-2 and TRBJ1-5, with D hard to call. The CDR3 is 15 residues long. Germline V CDR1 and CDR2: SGHTA, FQGNSA. Trimming removed 3 bases from V and 0 bases from J, with 9 bases in between.

The V and J genes are TRBV19 and TRBJ1-2; 10 nucleotides align to TRBD1. J gave up 3 bases and V 6 bases, and 7 bases lay outside the gene matches. Germline V lookup: CDR1 LNHDA, CDR2 SQIVND (reference sequence). The CDR3 has 15 residues. CDR3 protein: CASSTWTGGDYGYTF. In DNA form, the CDR3 reads TGTGCCAGTAGCACCTGGACAGGGGGAGACTATGGCTACACCTTC.